These T cell receptor beta chains were read from a single sample in a study of blood T cell repertoires in COVID-19. TCRdb's copy holds only in-frame clones and misses some; the assay was immunoSEQ multiplex PCR. Counted here are about 80,000 clones, approximately 76% occurring once; the ten biggest clones make up about 15%. The sequencing sample was made of peripheral blood. All receptors derive from a man in his 70s with active or convalescent COVID-19. Each CDR3 is given with its conserved first and last residue. A D gene is named only where the DNA matches it firmly. Where a row states a size, it is once, few, many or the class of an expanded clone; other rows omit it.

V	length	D	J	size	DNA	CDR3
TRBV10-3	14	TRBD2	TRBJ2-7	NA	TGTGCCATCAATCCCGGGACTAAAACTAGGGAGCAGTACTTC	CAINPGTKTREQYF
TRBV5-5	15	NA	TRBJ2-3	once	TGTGCCAGCAGAACACAGGAGGGGCACACAGATACGCAGTATTTT	CASRTQEGHTDTQYF
TRBV5-4	15	TRBD1	TRBJ2-5	NA	TGTGCCAGCAGCCCGAGTCCGGGACAGGAAGAGACCCAGTACTTC	CASSPSPGQEETQYF
TRBV11-2	17	TRBD2	TRBJ2-5	NA	TGTGCCAGCAGCTTAATGGCTAGCGGGGGAATCCAAGAGACCCAGTACTTC	CASSLMASGGIQETQYF
TRBV30	15	TRBD1	TRBJ2-7	NA	TGTGCCTGGAGCTACCGGGACAGAAAAAACTACGAGCAGTACTTC	CAWSYRDRKNYEQYF
TRBV7-2	14	NA	TRBJ2-5	NA	TGTGCCAGCAGCTTAGCGGGGGGGCCGGAGACCCAGTACTTC	CASSLAGGPETQYF
TRBV7-9	18	NA	TRBJ2-7	NA	TGTGCCAGCAACTCGGGGGAGGGGGGATATAAGAACTCCTACGAGCAGTACTTC	CASNSGEGGYKNSYEQYF
TRBV3-1/TRBV3-2	14	TRBD1	TRBJ1-3	NA	TGTGCCAGCGGACAGGGCCTCTCTGGAAACACCATATATTTT	CASGQGLSGNTIYF
TRBV14	13	NA	TRBJ2-1	few	TGTGCCAGCAGCCAACAGGGTAGCTATGAGCAGTTCTTC	CASSQQGSYEQFF
TRBV4-2	14	TRBD1	TRBJ1-1	NA	TGTGCCAACTCTAAGACAGGGTCCAACACTGAAGCTTTCTTT	CANSKTGSNTEAFF
TRBV5-4	16	TRBD2	TRBJ2-3	NA	TGTGCCAGCAGCTCGGGCGCGGGGGGGAGCACAGATACGCAGTATTTT	CASSSGAGGSTDTQYF
TRBV27	17	TRBD1	TRBJ2-1	many	TGTGCCAGCAGTATCCGACAGGGGATGAGCTCCTACAATGAGCAGTTCTTC	CASSIRQGMSSYNEQFF
TRBV12-3/TRBV12-4	13	NA	TRBJ1-5	NA	TGTGCCAGCAGCCTATCACGGAATCAGCCCCAGCATTTT	CASSLSRNQPQHF
TRBV19	13	TRBD1	TRBJ1-1	once	TGTGCCAGTAGAAAGGACAGGGACACTGAAGCTTTCTTT	CASRKDRDTEAFF
TRBV28	15	NA	TRBJ1-6	NA	TGTGCCAGCAGTCTCTCACTCGCCGGGAATTCACCCCTCCACTTT	CASSLSLAGNSPLHF
TRBV10-3	17	TRBD1	TRBJ1-1	few	TGTGCCATCAGTGAGCAAATTGCCGGGACAGTCATTAATGAAGCTTTCTTT	CAISEQIAGTVINEAFF
TRBV6-5	15	NA	TRBJ2-7	NA	TGTGCCAGCAGCCACAAGGGGGACGGCGCCTACGAGCAGTACTTC	CASSHKGDGAYEQYF
TRBV28	14	TRBD1	TRBJ2-3	NA	TGTGCCAGCAGTTTGGACAGGGGGCTAGATACGCAGTATTTT	CASSLDRGLDTQYF
TRBV21-1	19	NA	TRBJ2-2	NA	TGTGCCAGCAGTGCAATTAACAGGGGGGACTCCTCAAGGTCCGGGGAGCTGTTTTTT	CASSAINRGDSSRSGELFF
TRBV7-3	17	TRBD1	TRBJ1-3	NA	TGTGCCAGCAGCTCTCCGACAGGGGGGTTCATCTGGAACACCATATATTTT	CASSSPTGGFIWNTIYF
TRBV6-1	14	NA	TRBJ1-3	NA	TGTGCCAGCAGTGAAGGCAGGGTGGGAAACACCATATATTTT	CASSEGRVGNTIYF
TRBV7-9	12	NA	TRBJ2-7	NA	TGTGCCAGCAGCTTAACAGTCTCCGAGCAGTACTTC	CASSLTVSEQYF
TRBV24-1	16	NA	TRBJ1-5	NA	TGTGCCACCAGTGACGAATCCCACAGGGGCAATCAGCCCCAGCATTTT	CATSDESHRGNQPQHF
TRBV4-1	13	NA	TRBJ2-7	NA	TGCGCCAGCAGCCAAGATCTCAGGGACACAATTTGCTTC	CASSQDLRDTICF
TRBV24-1	15	NA	TRBJ2-6	NA	TGTGCCACCAGGGGGGCGGTCCCTGGGGCCAACGTCCTGACTTTC	CATRGAVPGANVLTF
TRBV2	14	NA	TRBJ1-2	NA	TGTGCCAGCGCCCAGGTCGAGGAGGTGGGCGGCTACACCTTC	CASAQVEEVGGYTF
TRBV6-5	14	TRBD1	TRBJ1-4	few	TGTGCCAGCAGTTTTACAGGGGATAATGAAAAACTGTTTTTT	CASSFTGDNEKLFF
TRBV5-1	16	TRBD2	TRBJ2-7	NA	TGCGCCAGCAGCTTGGGGTCTAGCGGGGGAACCTACGAGCAGTACTTC	CASSLGSSGGTYEQYF
TRBV2	16	TRBD1	TRBJ2-2	NA	TGTGCCAGCCGATACGCCGGGACAGGGAACGCCGGGGAGCTGTTTTTT	CASRYAGTGNAGELFF
TRBV3-1/TRBV3-2	13	NA	TRBJ2-5	NA	TGTGCCAGCAGCCATGGGGGCGTAGAGACCCAGTACTTC	CASSHGGVETQYF
TRBV3-1/TRBV3-2	15	TRBD2	TRBJ2-7	NA	TGTGCCAGCAGCCGTCTGTCGGGGGGGCGATACGAGCAGTACTTC	CASSRLSGGRYEQYF
TRBV6-1	13	NA	TRBJ1-5	NA	TGTGCCAGCAGTGAGGGGAGGCCCCAGCCCCAGCATTTT	CASSEGRPQPQHF
TRBV12-3/TRBV12-4	13	NA	TRBJ1-4	NA	TGTGCCAGCAGTCAGGGCAGGTTCGAACGACTGTTTTTT	CASSQGRFERLFF
TRBV3-1/TRBV3-2	15	TRBD2	TRBJ2-3	NA	TGTGCCAGCAGCCAAGCCCAGCGGGGAGCAGATACGCAGTATTTT	CASSQAQRGADTQYF
TRBV28	15	TRBD1	TRBJ1-1	NA	TGTGCCAGCAGGAGAAGGGGGCAGGGGGGCACTGAAGCTTTCTTT	CASRRRGQGGTEAFF